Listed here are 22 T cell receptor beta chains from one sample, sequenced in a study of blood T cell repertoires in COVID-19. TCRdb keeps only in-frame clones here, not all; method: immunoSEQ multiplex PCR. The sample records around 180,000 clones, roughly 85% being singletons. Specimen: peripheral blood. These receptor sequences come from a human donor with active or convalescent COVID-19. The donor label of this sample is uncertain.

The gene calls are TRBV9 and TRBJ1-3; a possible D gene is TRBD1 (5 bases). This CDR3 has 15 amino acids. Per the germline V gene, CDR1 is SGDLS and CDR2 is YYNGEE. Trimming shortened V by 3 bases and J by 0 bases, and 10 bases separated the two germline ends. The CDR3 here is CASSGQSFSGNTIYF. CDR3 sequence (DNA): TGTGCCAGCAGCGGACAGTCTTTCTCTGGAAACACCATATATTTT.

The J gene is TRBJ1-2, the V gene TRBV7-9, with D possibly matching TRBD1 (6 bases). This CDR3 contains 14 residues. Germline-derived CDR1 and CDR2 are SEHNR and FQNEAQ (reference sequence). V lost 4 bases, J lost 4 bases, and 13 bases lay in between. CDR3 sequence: CASSSQGVGYGYTF. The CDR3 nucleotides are TGTGCCAGCAGCTCACAGGGTGTCGGCTATGGCTACACCTTC.

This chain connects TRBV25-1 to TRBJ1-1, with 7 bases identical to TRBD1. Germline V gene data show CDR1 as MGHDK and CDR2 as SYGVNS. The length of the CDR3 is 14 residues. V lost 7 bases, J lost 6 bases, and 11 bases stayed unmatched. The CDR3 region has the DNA TGTGCCAGCACCGGGACAGAGAGCCTCGCTGAAGCTTTCTTT. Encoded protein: CASTGTESLAEAFF.

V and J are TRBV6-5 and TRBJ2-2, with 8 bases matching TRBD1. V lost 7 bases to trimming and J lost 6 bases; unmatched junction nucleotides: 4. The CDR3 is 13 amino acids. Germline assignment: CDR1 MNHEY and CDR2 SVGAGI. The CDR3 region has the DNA TGTGCCAGCAATACACAGGGGGCCGGGGAGCTGTTTTTT. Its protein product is CASNTQGAGELFF.

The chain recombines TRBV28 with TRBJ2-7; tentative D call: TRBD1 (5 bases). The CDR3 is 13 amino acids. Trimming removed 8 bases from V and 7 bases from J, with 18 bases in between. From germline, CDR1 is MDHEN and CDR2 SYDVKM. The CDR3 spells CASGALVTGEQYF. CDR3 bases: TGTGCCAGCGGGGCGTTGGTGACTGGGGAGCAGTACTTC.

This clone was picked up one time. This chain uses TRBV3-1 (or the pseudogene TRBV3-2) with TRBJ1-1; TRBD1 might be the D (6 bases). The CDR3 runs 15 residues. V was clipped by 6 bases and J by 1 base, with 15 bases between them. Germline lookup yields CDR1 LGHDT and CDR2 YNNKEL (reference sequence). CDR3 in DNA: TGTGCCAGCAGTCACAGGGACCTTCCGAACACTGAAGCTTTCTTT. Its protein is CASSHRDLPNTEAFF.

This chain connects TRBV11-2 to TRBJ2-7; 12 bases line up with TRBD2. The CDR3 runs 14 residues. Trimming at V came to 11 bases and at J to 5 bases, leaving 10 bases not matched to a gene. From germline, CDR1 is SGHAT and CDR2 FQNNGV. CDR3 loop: CASRGSSGRDEQYF. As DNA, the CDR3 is TGTGCCTCCCGTGGGTCTAGCGGGAGGGACGAGCAGTACTTC.

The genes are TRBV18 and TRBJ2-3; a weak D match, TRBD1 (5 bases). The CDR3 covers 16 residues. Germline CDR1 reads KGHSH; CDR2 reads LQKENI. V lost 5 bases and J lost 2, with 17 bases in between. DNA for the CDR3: TGTGCCAGCTCATCGAGTTGGGGCCGAAACACAGATACGCAGTATTTT. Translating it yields CASSSSWGRNTDTQYF.

The CDR3 protein is CASRSSGWSSYNEQFF. CDR3 bases: TGTGCCAGCAGATCTAGCGGGTGGAGCTCCTACAATGAGCAGTTCTTC. The chain recombines TRBV27 with TRBJ2-1; TRBD2 agrees at 8 bases. Germline V lookup: CDR1 MNHEY, CDR2 SMNVEV (reference sequence). There are 16 residues in the CDR3. V was pared by 6 bases and J by 0 bases, with 7 bases of the junction left unmatched.

The CDR3 reads CASSSALGRNQPQHF. The DNA for the CDR3 is TGTGCCAGCAGCTCAGCGCTGGGCCGTAATCAGCCCCAGCATTTT. V is TRBV7-2 and J is TRBJ1-5; no clear D gene. V shed 4 bases and J shed 4 bases, with 14 bases lying between them. Germline V lookup: CDR1 SGHTA, CDR2 FQGNSA. This CDR3 region has 15 residues.

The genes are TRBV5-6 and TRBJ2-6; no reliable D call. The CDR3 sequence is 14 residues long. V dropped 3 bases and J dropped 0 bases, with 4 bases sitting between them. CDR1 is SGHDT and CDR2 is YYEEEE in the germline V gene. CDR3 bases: TGTGCCAGCAGCTGGAGCTCTGGGGCCAACGTCCTGACTTTC. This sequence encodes CASSWSSGANVLTF.

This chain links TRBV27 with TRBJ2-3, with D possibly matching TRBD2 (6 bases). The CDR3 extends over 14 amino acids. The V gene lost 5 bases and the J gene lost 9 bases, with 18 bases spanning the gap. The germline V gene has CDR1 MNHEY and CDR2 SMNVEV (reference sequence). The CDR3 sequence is CASSTSSAVVTQYF. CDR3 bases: TGTGCCAGCAGTACTTCTAGCGCGGTTGTGACGCAGTATTTT.

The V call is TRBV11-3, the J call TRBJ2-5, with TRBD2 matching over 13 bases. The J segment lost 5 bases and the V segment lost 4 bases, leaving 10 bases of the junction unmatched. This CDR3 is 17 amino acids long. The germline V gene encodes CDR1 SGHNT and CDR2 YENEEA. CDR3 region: CASSSGGLAGARETQYF. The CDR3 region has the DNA TGTGCCAGCAGCTCCGGCGGACTAGCGGGAGCTAGGGAGACCCAGTACTTC.

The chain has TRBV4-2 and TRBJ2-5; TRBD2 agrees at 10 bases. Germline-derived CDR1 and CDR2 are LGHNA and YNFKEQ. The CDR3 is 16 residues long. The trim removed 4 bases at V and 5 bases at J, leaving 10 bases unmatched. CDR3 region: CASSPYSGGAWETQYF. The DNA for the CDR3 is TGTGCCAGCAGCCCATACAGCGGGGGGGCTTGGGAGACCCAGTACTTC.

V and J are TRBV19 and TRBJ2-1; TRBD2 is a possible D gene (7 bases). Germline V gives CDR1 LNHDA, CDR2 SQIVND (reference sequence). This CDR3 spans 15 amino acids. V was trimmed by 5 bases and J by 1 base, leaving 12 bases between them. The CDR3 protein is CASSLQGGSYNEQFF. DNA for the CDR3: TGTGCCAGTAGTTTACAGGGAGGGTCCTACAATGAGCAGTTCTTC.

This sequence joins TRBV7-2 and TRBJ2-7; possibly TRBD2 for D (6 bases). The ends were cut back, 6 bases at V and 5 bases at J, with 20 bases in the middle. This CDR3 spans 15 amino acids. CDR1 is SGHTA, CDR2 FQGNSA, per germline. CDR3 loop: CASRSSLGGRHEQYF. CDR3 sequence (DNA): TGTGCCAGCAGGAGCTCTCTGGGAGGACGTCACGAGCAGTACTTC.

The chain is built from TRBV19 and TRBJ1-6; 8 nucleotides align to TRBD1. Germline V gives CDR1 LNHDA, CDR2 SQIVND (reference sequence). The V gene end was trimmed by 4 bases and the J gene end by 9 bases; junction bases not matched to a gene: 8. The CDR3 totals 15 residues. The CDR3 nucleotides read TGTGCCAGTAGTAGGGGACAGGCAGGAAGTTCACCCCTCCACTTT. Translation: CASSRGQAGSSPLHF.

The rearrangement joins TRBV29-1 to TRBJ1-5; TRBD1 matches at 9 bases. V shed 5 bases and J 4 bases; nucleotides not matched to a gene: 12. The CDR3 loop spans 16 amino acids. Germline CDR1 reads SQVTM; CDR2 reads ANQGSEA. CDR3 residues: CSVSTGTGLLNQPQHF. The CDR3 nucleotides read TGCAGCGTTTCTACCGGGACAGGGCTTTTAAATCAGCCCCAGCATTTT. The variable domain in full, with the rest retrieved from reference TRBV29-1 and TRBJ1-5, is SAVISQKPSRDICQRGTSLTIQCQVDSQVTMMFWYRQQPGQSLTLIATANQGSEATYESGFVIDKFPISRPNLTFSTLTVSNMSPEDSSIYLCSVSTGTGLLNQPQHFGDGTRLSIL.

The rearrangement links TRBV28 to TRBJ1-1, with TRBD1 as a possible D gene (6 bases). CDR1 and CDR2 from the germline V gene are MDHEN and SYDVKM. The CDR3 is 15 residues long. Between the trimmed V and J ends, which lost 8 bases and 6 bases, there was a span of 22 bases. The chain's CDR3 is CASFWGRGGWAEAFF. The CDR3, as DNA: TGTGCCAGCTTTTGGGGCAGGGGCGGGTGGGCTGAAGCTTTCTTT.

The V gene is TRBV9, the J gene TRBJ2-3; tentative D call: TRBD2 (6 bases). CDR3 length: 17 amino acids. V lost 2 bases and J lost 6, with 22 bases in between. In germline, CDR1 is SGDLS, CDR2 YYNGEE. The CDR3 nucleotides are TGTGCCAGCAGCGTCAGCCTTGGCATCGGAGGGAGGGATACGCAGTATTTT. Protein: CASSVSLGIGGRDTQYF.

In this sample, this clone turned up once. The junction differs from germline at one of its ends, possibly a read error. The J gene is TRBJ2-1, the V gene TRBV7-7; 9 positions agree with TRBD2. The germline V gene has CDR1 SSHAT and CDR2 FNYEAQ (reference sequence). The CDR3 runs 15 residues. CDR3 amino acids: CASSFSASGVNEQFF. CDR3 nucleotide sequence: TGTGCTAGCAGCTTCTCCGCTAGCGGGGTAAATGAGCAGTTCTTC.

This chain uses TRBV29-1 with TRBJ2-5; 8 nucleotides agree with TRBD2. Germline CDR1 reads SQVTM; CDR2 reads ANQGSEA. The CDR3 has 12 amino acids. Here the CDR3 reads CSEGLGGETQYF. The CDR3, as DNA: TGCAGTGAGGGACTAGGGGGGGAGACCCAGTACTTC.